What follows are 14 T cell receptor beta chains derived from one specimen sequenced in a study of cytomegalovirus exposure and HLA in healthy donors. The PCR made use of 60 Vbeta and 13 Jbeta primers. Sequencing was performed with immunoSEQ multiplex PCR; in TCRdb, only in-frame clones are kept and a portion is missing. Of roughly 100,000 clones in the sample, about 79% were seen once. Sequenced sample: PBMCs. These receptors were collected from a man aged 45-65 years in good health and CMV-seronegative.

V and J are TRBV19 and TRBJ2-5; maybe TRBD1 (5 bases). Germline CDR1 and CDR2: LNHDA and SQIVND (reference sequence). The CDR3 is 15 amino acids. The CDR3 region is CVSNPGQREQETQYF. CDR3 DNA: TGTGTCTCCAACCCAGGGCAGCGAGAACAAGAGACCCAGTACTTC.

This clone was recorded many times. V usage is TRBV28 and J usage is TRBJ2-7, with 8 bases lining up with TRBD1. The CDR3 extends over 15 amino acids. Per the germline V gene, CDR1 is MDHEN and CDR2 is SYDVKM. The V gene end was trimmed by 7 bases and the J gene end by 5 bases; junction bases not matched to a gene: 13. This chain's CDR3 is CASTTLGQGVHEQYF. Here the CDR3 DNA reads TGTGCCAGCACCACCCTCGGACAGGGAGTCCACGAGCAGTACTTC.

This clone showed up many times. V is TRBV6-1 and J is TRBJ1-2; 7 positions match TRBD1. V lost 6 bases, J lost 1 base, and 8 bases stayed unmatched. This CDR3 has 15 amino acids. Germline CDR1 and CDR2: MNHNS and SASEGT. CDR3 in amino acids: CASRNMAGGNYGYTF. As DNA, the CDR3 is TGTGCCAGCAGGAACATGGCAGGGGGTAACTATGGCTACACCTTC.

The chain uses TRBV2 and TRBJ1-1; TRBD1 matches at 12 bases. The length of the CDR3 is 16 residues. V dropped 6 bases and J dropped 3; count of bases not matched to a gene: 8. Germline V gives CDR1 SNHLY, CDR2 FYNNEI. This CDR3 reads CASRGDRGQGHTEAFF. CDR3 bases: TGTGCCAGCAGGGGGGACAGGGGGCAAGGACACACTGAAGCTTTCTTT.

V is TRBV28 and J is TRBJ2-7, with D possibly matching TRBD2 (5 bases). The CDR3 extends over 16 amino acids. Germline V lookup: CDR1 MDHEN, CDR2 SYDVKM. V lost 3 bases, J lost 2 bases, and 17 bases lay in between. The CDR3 sequence: CASSFSLVLVAYEQYF. Written as DNA, the CDR3 is TGTGCCAGCAGTTTCTCTCTAGTACTAGTAGCCTACGAGCAGTACTTC.

This clone was observed a few times. This sequence joins TRBV19 and TRBJ2-5; the D is unclear. The germline V gene encodes CDR1 LNHDA and CDR2 SQIVND (reference sequence). The CDR3 spans 12 residues. Trimming removed 4 bases from V and 5 bases from J, with 8 bases in between. CDR3 residues: CASSTTGETQYF. The CDR3 bases are TGTGCCAGTAGTACGACTGGGGAGACCCAGTACTTC.

This chain connects TRBV6-1 to TRBJ1-2; D remains unclear. CDR1 and CDR2 from the germline V gene are MNHNS and SASEGT. Trimming removed 1 base from V and 8 bases from J, with 11 bases in between. This CDR3 spans 13 amino acids. CDR3 residues: CASSEGRVGGYTF. The CDR3 DNA follows: TGTGCCAGCAGTGAAGGACGGGTCGGGGGCTACACCTTC.

Only a few counts were recorded for this clone. The chain couples TRBV6-4 to TRBJ2-1, with a weak D call TRBD1 (6 bases). In germline, CDR1 is MRHNA, CDR2 SNTAGT. Trimming removed 2 bases at V and 5 bases at J, with 7 bases between. This CDR3 comprises 13 residues. CDR3 nucleotide sequence: TGTGCCAGCAGTGACGGGACAAACAATGAGCAGTTCTTC. Its translation: CASSDGTNNEQFF.

The rearrangement joins TRBV5-5 to TRBJ2-7; a possible D gene is TRBD2 (5 bases). Germline CDR1 reads SGHKS; CDR2 reads YYEKEE (reference sequence). There are 15 residues in the CDR3. Trimming took 2 bases from V and 6 from J, leaving 18 bases between them. The CDR3 protein is CASSFLSTPEGEQYF. The DNA of the CDR3 is TGTGCCAGCAGCTTTCTATCAACCCCCGAGGGCGAGCAGTACTTC.

The gene calls are TRBV9 and TRBJ2-1; TRBD2 matches at 10 bases. V trimming: 3 bases; J trimming: 6 bases; junction bases outside the gene matches: 6. Per germline, CDR1 SGDLS and CDR2 YYNGEE. The CDR3 runs to 15 residues. In DNA, the CDR3 is TGTGCCAGCAGCGCCCTAGCGGGAGAAAGCAATGAGCAGTTCTTC. As protein: CASSALAGESNEQFF.

As DNA, the CDR3 is TGTGCCAGCAGCTTGGGCGGCGCGGCGGGGAGTCTAGAGGGGCAGTATTTT. It specifies CASSLGGAAGSLEGQYF. The chain employs TRBV7-9 and TRBJ2-3, with TRBD2 as a possible D gene (6 bases). The CDR3 runs 17 residues. Germline V gives CDR1 SEHNR, CDR2 FQNEAQ (reference sequence). Deletions cut 3 bases from V and 11 bases from J, with 27 bases between.

This chain uses TRBV30 with TRBJ2-5; weak D call: TRBD1 (7 bases). V was pared by 4 bases and J by 4 bases, with 16 bases between. The CDR3 length is 14 residues. The V gene's germline CDR1 is GTSNPN and CDR2 SVGIG (reference sequence). The chain's CDR3 is CAWNGQGGRETQYF. In DNA, the CDR3 is TGTGCCTGGAATGGGCAGGGGGGTCGAGAGACCCAGTACTTC. The full variable domain, completed using reference TRBV30 and TRBJ2-5, is SQTIHQWPATLVQPVGSPLSLECTVEGTSNPNLYWYRQAAGRGLQLLFYSVGIGQISSEVPQNLSASRPQDRQFILSSKKLLLSDSGFYLCAWNGQGGRETQYFGPGTRLLVL.

This sequence joins TRBV7-3 and TRBJ2-2, with 12 bases matching TRBD2. CDR3 length: 18 residues. Looked up from germline, CDR1 is SGHTA and CDR2 is FQGTGA. V lost 1 base to trimming and J lost 1 base; unmatched junction nucleotides: 4. The CDR3 sequence is CASSLIVGLAGNTGELFF. The CDR3 DNA reads as TGTGCCAGCAGCTTAATTGTGGGACTAGCGGGGAACACCGGGGAGCTGTTTTTT.

The chain is built from TRBV5-5 and TRBJ2-7, with 7 nucleotides matching TRBD1. The germline V gene encodes CDR1 SGHKS and CDR2 YYEKEE (reference sequence). V dropped 0 bases and J dropped 7; count of bases not matched to a gene: 7. The CDR3 is 14 residues long. The CDR3 DNA is TGTGCCAGCAGCTTGGTATACAGGGGCTATGAGCAGTACTTC. Amino acids: CASSLVYRGYEQYF.